This T cell receptor beta chain was recovered during a study of cytomegalovirus exposure and HLA in healthy donors. Overall study findings and caveats: The classifier reportedly diagnosed cytomegalovirus status with high sensitivity and specificity. According to a later analysis, TCR clusters from the first cohort tended to co-occur in the approximately 120 validation repertoires. There were fewer than 200 TCR beta chains listed as cytomegalovirus-associated. Usually a TCR sequence was rare, but some public TCRs were found in many donors.

On this clone: Its cognate antigen is unknown.

Clones were sequenced by immunoSEQ multiplex PCR, and TCRdb holds only the in-frame ones, with some missing. This sample has approximately 71,000 clones, with 94% found just once. This TCR came from a young woman in good health and CMV-seronegative. Sequenced material: PBMCs.

CDR3 in amino acids: CASEGATEAFF. The DNA for the CDR3 is TGTGCCAGCGAGGGGGCGACTGAAGCTTTCTTT. The chain employs TRBV6-5 and TRBJ1-1; 7 bases are shared with TRBD1. There are 11 residues in the CDR3. V was pared by 8 bases and J by 5 bases, with 2 bases of the junction left unmatched. Germline V gene lookup returns CDR1 MNHEY and CDR2 SVGAGI.